The clone carrying this T cell receptor beta chain was seen just once. The sample is drawn from a study of blood T cell repertoires in COVID-19. Overall study: Whether acute or convalescent, the COVID-19 samples came from the United States, Italy and Spain. Nucleic acid was either cDNA or gDNA, and it came from T cells, B-cell-depleted T cells, or PBMCs.

Original analysis: Estimation of nucleated cell counts relied on the amplification of reference gene primers. The assay was immunoSEQ multiplex PCR, and TCRdb's table has in-frame clones only and misses some. That table is the source of V, J and clone size, and D and trimming were worked out from the DNA. The table records a few hundred thousand clones, about 85% of them present only once. The CDR3 extends over 15 amino acids. V lost 5 bases and J 1 base, leaving 14 bases between the germline ends. Germline V lookup: CDR1 SNHLY, CDR2 FYNNEI. The TCR sequence derives from a woman between 18 and 29 years old with acute or convalescent COVID-19. The rearrangement links TRBV2 to TRBJ1-1; D gene uncertain. Sequenced sample: peripheral blood. DNA for the CDR3: TGTGCCAGCAGTTTGGAGGGCAAAAAGAACACTGAAGCTTTCTTT. Protein sequence: CASSLEGKKNTEAFF.